This T cell receptor (beta chain) comes out of a study of blood T cell repertoires in COVID-19. V shed 6 bases and J 8 bases; nucleotides not matched to a gene: 4. This CDR3 contains 12 residues. The germline V gene encodes CDR1 MDHEN and CDR2 SYDVKM. The repertoire was sequenced with immunoSEQ multiplex PCR; TCRdb's copy has only in-frame clones and lacks some. The sample comprises roughly 250,000 clones, just over 90% of which are singletons, and 2% to 2.5% rests with the top ten. Sequenced sample: PBMCs or T cells enriched from blood (not recorded which). The clonotype originates from a woman in her thirties or forties with acute COVID-19. The chain employs TRBV28 and TRBJ2-4, with TRBD1 matching 7 bases. This CDR3 reads CASSRDSDIQYF. The DNA of the CDR3 is TGTGCCAGCAGCCGGGACAGCGACATTCAGTACTTC.